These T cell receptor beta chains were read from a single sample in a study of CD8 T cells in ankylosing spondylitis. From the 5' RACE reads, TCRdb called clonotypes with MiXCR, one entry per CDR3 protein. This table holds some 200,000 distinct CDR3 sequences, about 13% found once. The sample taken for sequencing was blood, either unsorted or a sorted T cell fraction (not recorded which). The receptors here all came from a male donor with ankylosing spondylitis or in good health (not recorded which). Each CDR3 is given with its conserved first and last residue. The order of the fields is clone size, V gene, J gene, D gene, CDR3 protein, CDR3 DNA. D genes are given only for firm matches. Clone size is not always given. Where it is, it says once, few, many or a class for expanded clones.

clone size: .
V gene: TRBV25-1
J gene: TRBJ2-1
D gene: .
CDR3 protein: CASSNAGSYNEQFF
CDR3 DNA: TGTGCCAGCAGTAACGCGGGTTCCTACAATGAGCAGTTCTTC

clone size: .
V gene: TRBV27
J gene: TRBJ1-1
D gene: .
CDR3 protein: CASSLNVLGTEAFF
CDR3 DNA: TGTGCCAGCAGTTTAAATGTTCTTGGTACTGAAGCTTTCTTT

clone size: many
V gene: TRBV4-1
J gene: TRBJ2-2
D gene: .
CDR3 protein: CASSQDGVERELFF
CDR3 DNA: TGCGCCAGCAGCCAAGATGGCGTCGAGAGGGAGCTGTTTTTT

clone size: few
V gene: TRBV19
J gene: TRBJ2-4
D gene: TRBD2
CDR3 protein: CASSPPTSGVGNIQYF
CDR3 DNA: TGTGCCAGTAGTCCCCCGACTAGCGGGGTTGGGAACATTCAGTACTTC

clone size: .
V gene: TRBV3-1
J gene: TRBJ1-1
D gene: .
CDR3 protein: CASSQGAGTEAFF
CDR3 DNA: TGTGCCAGCAGCCAAGGGGCGGGCACTGAAGCTTTCTTT

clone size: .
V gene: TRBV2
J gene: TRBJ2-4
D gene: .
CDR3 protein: CASSDNRVSGNIQYF
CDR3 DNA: TGTGCCAGCTCCGACAATAGGGTCAGCGGAAACATTCAGTACTTC

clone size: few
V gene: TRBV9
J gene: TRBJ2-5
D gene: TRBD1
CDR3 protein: CASSVGQGYETQYF
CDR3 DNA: TGTGCCAGCAGCGTGGGACAGGGATACGAGACCCAGTACTTC

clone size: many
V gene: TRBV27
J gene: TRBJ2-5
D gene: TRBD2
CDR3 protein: CASSKSLAGEETQYF
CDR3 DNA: TGTGCCAGCAGTAAGTCGTTAGCGGGAGAAGAGACCCAGTACTTC

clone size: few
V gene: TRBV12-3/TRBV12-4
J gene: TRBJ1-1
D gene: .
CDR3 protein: CASSPPLSGLAEAFF
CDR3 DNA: TGTGCCAGCAGCCCGCCCCTAAGCGGCTTAGCTGAAGCTTTCTTT

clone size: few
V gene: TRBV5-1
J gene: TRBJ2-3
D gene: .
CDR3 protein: CASSLTGGWSTDTQYF
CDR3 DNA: TGCGCCAGCAGCTTGACGGGGGGCTGGAGCACAGATACGCAGTATTTT

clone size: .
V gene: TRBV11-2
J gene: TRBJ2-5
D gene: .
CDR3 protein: CASSGKGRARETQYF
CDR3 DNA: TGTGCCAGCAGCGGCAAAGGGCGGGCGAGAGAGACCCAGTACTTC

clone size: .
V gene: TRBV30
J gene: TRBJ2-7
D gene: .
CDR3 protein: CAWSVNPGASEQYF
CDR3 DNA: TGTGCCTGGAGTGTAAACCCCGGGGCAAGCGAGCAGTACTTC

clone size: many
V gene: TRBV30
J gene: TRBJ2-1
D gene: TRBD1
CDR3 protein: CAWIFWAGGFF
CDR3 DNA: TGTGCCTGGATTTTTTGGGCAGGGGGATTCTTC

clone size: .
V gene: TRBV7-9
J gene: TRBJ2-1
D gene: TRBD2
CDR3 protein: CASSSVTSGKEYEQFF
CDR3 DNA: TGTGCCAGCAGCTCAGTTACTAGCGGGAAGGAGTATGAGCAGTTCTTC

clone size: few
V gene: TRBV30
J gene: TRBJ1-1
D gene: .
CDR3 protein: CAWSEGRGTEAFF
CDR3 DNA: TGTGCCTGGAGTGAGGGGAGGGGCACTGAAGCTTTCTTT

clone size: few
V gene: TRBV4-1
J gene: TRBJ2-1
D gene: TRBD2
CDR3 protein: CASSQQGGSYNEQFF
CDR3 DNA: TGCGCCAGCAGCCAGCAGGGAGGGTCCTACAATGAGCAGTTCTTC

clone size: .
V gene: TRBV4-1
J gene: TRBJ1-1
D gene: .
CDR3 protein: CASSHAILVGQTEAFF
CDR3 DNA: TGCGCCAGCAGCCACGCTATTCTTGTGGGGCAAACTGAAGCTTTCTTT

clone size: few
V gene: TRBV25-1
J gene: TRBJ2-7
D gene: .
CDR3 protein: CASSEFRSEQYF
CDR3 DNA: TGTGCCAGCAGTGAATTTAGGAGCGAGCAGTACTTC

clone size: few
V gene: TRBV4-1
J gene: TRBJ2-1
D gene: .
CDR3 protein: CASSPGGLAYNEQFF
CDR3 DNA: TGCGCCAGCAGCCCGGGGGGCCTTGCCTACAATGAGCAGTTCTTC

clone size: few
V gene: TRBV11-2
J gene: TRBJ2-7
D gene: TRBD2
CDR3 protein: CASSLVLAGEHCEQYF
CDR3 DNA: TGTGCCAGCAGCTTAGTTCTAGCGGGAGAACACTGCGAGCAGTACTTC

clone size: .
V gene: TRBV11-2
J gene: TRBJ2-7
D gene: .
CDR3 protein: CASSLDLREQYF
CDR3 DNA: TGTGCCAGCAGCTTAGATCTCCGCGAGCAGTACTTC

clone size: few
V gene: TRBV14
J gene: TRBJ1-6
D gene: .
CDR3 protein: CASSQLGVGNSPLHF
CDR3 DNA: TGTGCCAGCAGCCAATTAGGGGTTGGGAATTCACCCCTCCACTTT

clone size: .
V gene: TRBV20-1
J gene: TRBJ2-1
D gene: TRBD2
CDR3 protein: CSASEGTSSINEQFF
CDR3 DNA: TGCAGTGCTAGTGAGGGGACTAGCTCGATCAATGAGCAGTTCTTC

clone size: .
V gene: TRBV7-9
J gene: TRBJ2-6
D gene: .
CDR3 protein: CASTPGYGANVLTF
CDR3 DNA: TGTGCCAGCACCCCAGGGTACGGGGCCAACGTCCTGACTTTC

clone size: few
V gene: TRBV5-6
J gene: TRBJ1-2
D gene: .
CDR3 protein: CASSLGTGSHGYTF
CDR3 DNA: TGTGCCAGCAGCCTTGGTACCGGGAGCCATGGCTACACCTTC

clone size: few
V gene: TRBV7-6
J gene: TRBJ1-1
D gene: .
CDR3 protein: CASSLEAGPRYEAFF
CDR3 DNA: TGTGCCAGCAGCTTAGAGGCAGGGCCTCGATATGAAGCTTTCTTT

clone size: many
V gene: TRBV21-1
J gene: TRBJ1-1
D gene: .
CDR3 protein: CASSKNRGQF
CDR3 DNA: TGTGCCAGCAGCAAGAACCGGGGCCAATTT

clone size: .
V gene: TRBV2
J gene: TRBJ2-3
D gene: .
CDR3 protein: CASGFTDTQYF
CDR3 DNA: TGTGCCAGCGGGTTCACAGATACGCAGTATTTT

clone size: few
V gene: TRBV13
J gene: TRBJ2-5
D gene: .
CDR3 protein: CASTPPHGQETQYF
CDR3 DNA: TGTGCCAGCACCCCCCCACACGGTCAAGAGACCCAGTACTTC

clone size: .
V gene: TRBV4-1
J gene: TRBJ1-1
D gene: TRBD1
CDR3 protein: CASSQDYRTGVNTEAFF
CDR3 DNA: TGCGCCAGCAGCCAAGATTACCGGACAGGGGTGAACACTGAAGCTTTCTTT

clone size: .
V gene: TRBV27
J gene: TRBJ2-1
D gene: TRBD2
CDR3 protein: CASSLAGAPNEQFF
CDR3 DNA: TGTGCCAGCAGTTTGGCGGGAGCACCCAATGAGCAGTTCTTC

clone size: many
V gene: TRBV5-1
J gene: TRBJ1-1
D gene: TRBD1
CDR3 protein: CASSLGQGAATEAFF
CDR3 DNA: TGCGCCAGCAGCTTGGGACAGGGAGCGGCCACTGAAGCTTTCTTT

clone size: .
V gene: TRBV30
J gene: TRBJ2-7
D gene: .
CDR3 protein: CAWSVNVLYEQYF
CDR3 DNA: TGTGCCTGGAGTGTAAACGTCCTCTACGAGCAGTACTTC

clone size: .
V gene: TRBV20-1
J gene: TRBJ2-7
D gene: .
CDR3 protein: CSAFDKDGYEQYF
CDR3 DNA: TGCAGTGCTTTTGACAAGGATGGGTACGAGCAGTACTTC

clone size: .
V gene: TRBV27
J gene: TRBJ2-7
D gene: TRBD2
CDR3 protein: CASSVAGGNYEQYF
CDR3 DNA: TGTGCCAGCAGTGTAGCGGGAGGGAACTACGAGCAGTACTTC

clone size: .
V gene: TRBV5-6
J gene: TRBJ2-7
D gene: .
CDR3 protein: CASSWWTAPYEQYF
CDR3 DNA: TGTGCCAGCAGCTGGTGGACAGCTCCCTACGAGCAGTACTTC

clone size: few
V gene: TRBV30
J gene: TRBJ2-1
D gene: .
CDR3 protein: CAWSVSDGDEQFF
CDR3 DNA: TGTGCCTGGAGTGTGAGCGACGGCGATGAGCAGTTCTTC

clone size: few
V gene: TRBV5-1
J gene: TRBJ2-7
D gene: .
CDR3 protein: CASSPGGAGSEQYF
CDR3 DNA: TGCGCCAGCAGCCCGGGGGGCGCGGGGTCCGAGCAGTACTTC

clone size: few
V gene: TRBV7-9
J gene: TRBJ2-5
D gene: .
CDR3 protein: CASSSLGQPHQTQYF
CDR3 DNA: TGTGCCAGCAGCTCCCTCGGGCAGCCTCATCAGACCCAGTACTTC

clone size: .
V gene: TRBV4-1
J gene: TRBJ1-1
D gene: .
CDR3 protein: CASSPQMNTEAFF
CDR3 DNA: TGCGCCAGCAGCCCACAGATGAACACTGAAGCTTTCTTT

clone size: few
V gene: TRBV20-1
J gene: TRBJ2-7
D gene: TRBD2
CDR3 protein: CSAPLAGKSYEQYF
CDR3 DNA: TGCAGTGCTCCGCTAGCGGGCAAATCCTACGAGCAGTACTTC

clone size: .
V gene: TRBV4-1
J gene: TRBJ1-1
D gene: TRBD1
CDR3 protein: CASSLADRVAEAFF
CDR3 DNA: TGCGCCAGCAGCCTCGCTGACAGGGTGGCTGAAGCTTTCTTT

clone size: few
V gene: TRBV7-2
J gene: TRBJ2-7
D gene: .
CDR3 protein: CASSLNLGRNYEQYF
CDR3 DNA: TGTGCCAGCAGCCTGAATTTGGGGCGGAACTACGAGCAGTACTTC

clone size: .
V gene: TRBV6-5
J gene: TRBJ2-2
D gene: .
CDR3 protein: CASSYSWTPGELFF
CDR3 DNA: TGTGCCAGCAGTTACTCGTGGACTCCCGGGGAGCTGTTTTTT

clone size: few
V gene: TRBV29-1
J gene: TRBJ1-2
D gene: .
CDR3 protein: CSVEDHEVDMNGYTF
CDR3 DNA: TGCAGCGTTGAAGATCACGAGGTGGACATGAATGGCTACACCTTC

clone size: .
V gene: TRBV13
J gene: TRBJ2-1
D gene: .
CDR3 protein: CASSGVDGAGGYNEQFF
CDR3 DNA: TGTGCCAGCAGCGGCGTAGATGGAGCTGGTGGGTACAATGAGCAGTTCTTC

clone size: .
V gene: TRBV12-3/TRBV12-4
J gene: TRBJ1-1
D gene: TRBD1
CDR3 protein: CASSLSGTGFAEAFF
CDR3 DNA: TGTGCCAGCAGTTTATCCGGGACAGGTTTTGCTGAAGCTTTCTTT

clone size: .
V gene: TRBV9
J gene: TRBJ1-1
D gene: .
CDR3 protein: CASSVVLTDTEAFF
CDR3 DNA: TGTGCCAGCAGCGTAGTCCTAACAGACACTGAAGCTTTCTTT

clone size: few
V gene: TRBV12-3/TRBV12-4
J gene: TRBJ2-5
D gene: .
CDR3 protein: CASSGMSGETQYF
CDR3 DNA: TGTGCCAGCAGTGGAATGTCAGGAGAGACCCAGTACTTC

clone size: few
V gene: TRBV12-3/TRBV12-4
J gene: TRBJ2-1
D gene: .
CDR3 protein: CASSLGAPHNEQFF
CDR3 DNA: TGTGCCAGCAGTTTGGGAGCTCCCCACAATGAGCAGTTCTTC

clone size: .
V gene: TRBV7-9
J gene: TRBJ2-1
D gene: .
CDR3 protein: CASRSRLVGNEQFF
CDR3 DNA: TGTGCCAGCAGGAGTCGACTAGTGGGCAATGAGCAGTTCTTC

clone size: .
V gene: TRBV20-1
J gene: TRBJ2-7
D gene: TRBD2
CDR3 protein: CSARDLAGYEQYF
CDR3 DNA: TGCAGTGCTAGAGATCTAGCGGGATACGAGCAGTACTTC

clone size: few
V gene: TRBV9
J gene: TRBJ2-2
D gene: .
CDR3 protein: CASSVGSGRGLFF
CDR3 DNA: TGTGCCAGCAGCGTAGGGAGCGGGCGAGGGCTGTTTTTT

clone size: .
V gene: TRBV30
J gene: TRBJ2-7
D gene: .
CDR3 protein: CAWSVQSYEQYF
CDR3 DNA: TGTGCCTGGAGTGTGCAGTCCTACGAGCAGTACTTC

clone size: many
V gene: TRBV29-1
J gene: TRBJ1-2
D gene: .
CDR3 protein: CSVEADSNYGYTF
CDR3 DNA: TGCAGCGTTGAAGCGGACAGTAACTATGGCTACACCTTC

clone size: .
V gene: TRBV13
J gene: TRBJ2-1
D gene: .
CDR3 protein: CASSSFDEQFF
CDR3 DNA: TGTGCCAGCAGCTCTTTCGATGAGCAGTTCTTC

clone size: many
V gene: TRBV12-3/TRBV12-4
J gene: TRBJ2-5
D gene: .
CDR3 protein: CASRPRSGETQYF
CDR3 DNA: TGTGCCAGCAGGCCAAGGTCGGGGGAGACCCAGTACTTC

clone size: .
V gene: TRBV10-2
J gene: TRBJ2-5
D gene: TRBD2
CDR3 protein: CATRLAGDQETQYF
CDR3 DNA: TGCGCCACCCGACTAGCGGGGGACCAAGAGACCCAGTACTTC

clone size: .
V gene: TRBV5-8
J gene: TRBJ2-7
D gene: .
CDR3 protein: CASSNRDNFYEQYF
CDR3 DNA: TGTGCCAGCAGCAACCGGGACAACTTCTACGAGCAGTACTTC

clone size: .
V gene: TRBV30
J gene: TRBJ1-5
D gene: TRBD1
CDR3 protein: CAWSDGQGGQPQHF
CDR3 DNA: TGTGCCTGGAGCGATGGACAGGGGGGGCAGCCCCAGCATTTT